This note documents a single TCR beta chain sequence. This receptor's antigen is unknown. The record has no base qualities; no much larger clone is one base away. The sample is drawn from a study of blood T cell repertoires in COVID-19 (dated by TCRdb to the early 2020s). Concerning the study at large: Collaborator samples came from the United States, Italy and Spain and covered acute and convalescent phases of COVID-19. The prospective study material was composed of cDNA or gDNA derived from T cells, B-cell-depleted T cells, or PBMCs. The repertoires were released in a freely available public database intended as a resource for research on the immune response to SARS-CoV-2. Sample metadata almost always included a de-identified subject ID, COVID-19 status, age in years and sex. Deeply sampled blood TCRbeta repertoires from subjects exposed to, actively infected with, or recovered from COVID-19 were included in the dataset. Samples came from the ongoing ImmuneRACE study (first 160 participants) plus 1,254 subjects from 6 global collaborators. Where HLA class I and class II types were available, the types were taken from metadata supplied by the sample provider, not from assay-based typing.

According to the germline V gene (reference sequence), CDR1 reads LGHDT and CDR2 reads YNNKEL. The germline V and J ends show losses of 2 bases and 3 bases respectively, and no gene match explains 3 bases of the junction. Measured from the cysteine to the phenylalanine, the CDR3 is 15 residues long. Of the read, only the CDR3 DNA is kept; its 45 bases are in frame from base 1. Participants in the prospective study were enrolled through a virtual design, were aged about 18 to 100 years, and lived in under 25 United States geographic areas. In the prospective study, cohorts were assigned on the basis of participant-reported clinical history obtained from a screening survey and a study questionnaire. Each participant in the prospective study had whole blood, serum and a nasopharyngeal or oropharyngeal swab collected by mobile phlebotomists. Additional blood draws and questionnaires over an approximately two-month period could optionally be provided by prospective study participants. Blood samples from the prospective study were shipped frozen or at room temperature prior to DNA extraction.

The study at large found these results: The amount of clinical and demographic metadata varied by source and participant and was provided uncurated.

TCRbeta CDR3 regions were amplified from genomic DNA using the immunoSEQ Assay, a bias-controlled multiplex PCR. The authors' pipeline ran thus. The number of nucleated cells in each sample was estimated by amplification of reference gene primers within the assay. To quantify the absolute abundance of each unique TCRbeta CDR3 rearrangement, sequence reads were collapsed and filtered. For each sample, productive Simpson clonality was calculated as the square root of Simpson's diversity index over productive rearrangements. Drawn from immuneACCESS, this table holds only the in-frame rearrangements with V and J called that TCRdb kept. Clones are partly lost; checked studies trace under half to an unresolved V gene and leave the rest unexplained. V, J and clone size derive from that table, while D and trimming were established from the DNA sequence. The sample contains a few hundred thousand clones, almost 90% of them found a single time. Roughly 15% of the sample is held by the ten biggest clonotypes.

This TCR derives from a woman aged 45-59 years with acute COVID-19. The sample consisted of PBMCs or T cells enriched from blood (not recorded which). The chain employs TRBV3-1 (or the pseudogene TRBV3-2) and TRBJ2-2, with TRBD2 matching 7 junction bases. The encoded CDR3 is CASSQTSAYTGELFF. The DNA reads as follows: TGTGCCAGCAGCCAAACTAGCGCTTACACCGGGGAGCTGTTTTTT.